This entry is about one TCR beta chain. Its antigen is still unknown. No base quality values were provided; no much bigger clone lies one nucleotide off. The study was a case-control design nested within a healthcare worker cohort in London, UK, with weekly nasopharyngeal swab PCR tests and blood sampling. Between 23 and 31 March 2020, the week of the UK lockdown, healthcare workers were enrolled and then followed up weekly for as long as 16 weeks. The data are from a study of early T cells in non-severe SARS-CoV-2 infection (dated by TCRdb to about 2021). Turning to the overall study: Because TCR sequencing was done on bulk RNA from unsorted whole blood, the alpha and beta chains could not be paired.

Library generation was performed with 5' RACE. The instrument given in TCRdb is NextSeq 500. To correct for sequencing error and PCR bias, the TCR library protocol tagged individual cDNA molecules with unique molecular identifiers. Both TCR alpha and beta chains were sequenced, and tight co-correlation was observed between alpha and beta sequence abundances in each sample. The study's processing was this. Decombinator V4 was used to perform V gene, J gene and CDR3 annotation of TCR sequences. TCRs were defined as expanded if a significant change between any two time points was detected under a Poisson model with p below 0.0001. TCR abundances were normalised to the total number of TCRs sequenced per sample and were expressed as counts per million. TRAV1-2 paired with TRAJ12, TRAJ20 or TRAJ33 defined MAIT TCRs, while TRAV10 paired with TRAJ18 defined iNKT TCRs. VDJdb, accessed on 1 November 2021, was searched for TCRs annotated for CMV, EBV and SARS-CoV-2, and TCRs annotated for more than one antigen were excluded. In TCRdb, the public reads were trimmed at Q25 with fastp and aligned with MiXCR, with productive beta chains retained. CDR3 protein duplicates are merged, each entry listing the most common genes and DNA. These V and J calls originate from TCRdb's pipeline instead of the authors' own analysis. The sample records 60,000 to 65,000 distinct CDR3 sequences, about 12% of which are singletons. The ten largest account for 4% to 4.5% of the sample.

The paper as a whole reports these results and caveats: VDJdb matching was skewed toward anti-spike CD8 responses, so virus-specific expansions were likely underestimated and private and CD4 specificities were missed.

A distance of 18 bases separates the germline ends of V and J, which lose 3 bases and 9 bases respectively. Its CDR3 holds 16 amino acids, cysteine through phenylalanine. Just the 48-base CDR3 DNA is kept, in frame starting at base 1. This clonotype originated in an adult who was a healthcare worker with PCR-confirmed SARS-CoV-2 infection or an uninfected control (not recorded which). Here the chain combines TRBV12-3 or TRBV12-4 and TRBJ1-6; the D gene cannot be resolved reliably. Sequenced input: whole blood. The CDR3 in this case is CASSFLVTSVVSPLHF. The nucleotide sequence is TGTGCCAGCAGTTTTTTAGTGACCTCCGTTGTTTCACCCCTCCACTTT.